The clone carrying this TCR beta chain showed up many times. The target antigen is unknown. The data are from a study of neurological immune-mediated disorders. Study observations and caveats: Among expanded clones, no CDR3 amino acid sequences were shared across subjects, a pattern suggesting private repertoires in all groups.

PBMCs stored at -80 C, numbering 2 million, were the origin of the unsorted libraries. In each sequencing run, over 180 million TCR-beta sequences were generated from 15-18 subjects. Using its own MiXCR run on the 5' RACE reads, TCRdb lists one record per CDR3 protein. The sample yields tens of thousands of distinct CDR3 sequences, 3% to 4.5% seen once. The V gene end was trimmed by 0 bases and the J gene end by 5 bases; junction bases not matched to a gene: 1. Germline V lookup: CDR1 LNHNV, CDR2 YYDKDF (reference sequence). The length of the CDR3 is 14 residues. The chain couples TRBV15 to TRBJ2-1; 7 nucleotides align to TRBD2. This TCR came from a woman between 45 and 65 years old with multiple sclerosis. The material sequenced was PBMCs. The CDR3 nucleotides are TGTGCCACCAGCAGAGACAGCGGGAACAATGAGCAGTTCTTC. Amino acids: CATSRDSGNNEQFF.